The 18 T cell receptor beta chains listed next were all sequenced from one sample in a study (dated by TCRdb to the mid-2010s). The library was generated by RT-PCR. The sequencer listed for this sample is Illumina MiSeq. The public sequencing data were trimmed at Q25 with fastp and processed into clonotypes with MiXCR by TCRdb, which kept only in-frame beta chains. Each entry merges the rows of one CDR3 protein and shows their most common DNA and genes. Counted in this sample were 650,000 to 800,000 distinct CDR3 sequences; 12% to 15% of them appeared once. The top ten hold roughly 3.6% of the sample. The specimen sequenced was memory CD4+ T cells from blood. The receptor source for this set is a female donor in good health, serving as a healthy control.

This clonotype occurred a few times. The V call is TRBV5-1, the J call TRBJ2-2; TRBD2 agrees at 12 bases. Trimming at V came to 5 bases and at J to 7 bases, leaving 3 bases not matched to a gene. This CDR3 contains 14 residues. Germline V lookup: CDR1 SGHRS, CDR2 YFSETQ. The CDR3 sequence: CASRGTSGYGELFF. The CDR3 DNA reads as TGCGCCAGCAGAGGGACTAGCGGGTACGGGGAGCTGTTTTTT.

This clonotype was observed at least ten times. This chain uses TRBV29-1 with TRBJ2-7; TRBD1 is a possible D gene (6 bases). The CDR3 totals 12 residues. With 6 bases removed from V and 3 bases from J, the gap between germline ends came to 12 bases. Germline V gene lookup returns CDR1 SQVTM and CDR2 ANQGSEA. Here the CDR3 DNA reads TGCAGCGTCCAGTCACAGGGCTACGAGCAGTACTTC. It specifies CSVQSQGYEQYF.

The rearrangement joins TRBV20-1 to TRBJ1-2, with D tentatively TRBD1 (5 bases). Germline V gene sequence: CDR1 DFQATT, CDR2 SNEGSKA (reference sequence). The CDR3 contains 16 residues. V lost 1 base and J 0 bases, leaving 15 bases between the germline ends. The CDR3 nucleotides read TGCAGTGCTAGAGTGGGGACGGAGTTAGCTAACTATGGCTACACCTTC. Translating it yields CSARVGTELANYGYTF.

There are many counts of this clonotype. V and J are TRBV6-5 and TRBJ2-2; 13 bases are shared with TRBD2. This CDR3 region has 18 residues. V was pared by 7 bases and J by 6 bases, with 14 bases of the junction left unmatched. Germline values: CDR1 MNHEY, CDR2 SVGAGI. The CDR3 region is CASTPSTGLAGRPGELFF. The CDR3 coding sequence is TGTGCCAGCACCCCGAGTACGGGACTAGCGGGAAGGCCCGGGGAGCTGTTTTTT.

J is TRBJ1-2 and V is TRBV7-2, with D unresolved. Germline CDR1 SGHTA, CDR2 FQGNSA. This CDR3 is 15 amino acids long. The germline V and J ends were trimmed by 0 bases and 5 bases, with 13 bases remaining between them. CDR3 loop: CASSLALTESYGYTF. CDR3 in DNA: TGTGCCAGCAGCTTAGCGCTAACAGAGAGTTATGGCTACACCTTC. Combining the CDR3 with reference TRBV7-2 and TRBJ1-2 gives the whole variable domain GAGVSQSPSNKVTEKGKDVELRCDPISGHTALYWYRQSLGQGLEFLIYFQGNSAPDKSGLPSDRFSAERTGGSVSTLTIQRTQQEDSAVYLCASSLALTESYGYTFGSGTRLTVV.

The chain is built from TRBV5-1 and TRBJ1-3; TRBD1 is a possible D gene (5 bases). V was cut by 4 bases and J by 4 bases, with 15 bases left in between. The length of the CDR3 is 15 residues. Germline V gene sequence: CDR1 SGHRS, CDR2 YFSETQ. Here the CDR3 reads CASSDAGTLGNTIYF. CDR3 DNA sequence: TGCGCCAGCAGCGATGCCGGGACCCTAGGAAACACCATATATTTT.

The gene calls are TRBV5-1 and TRBJ2-2, with 7 bases that match TRBD1. This CDR3 is built from 15 residues. The germline V gene encodes CDR1 SGHRS and CDR2 YFSETQ. V gave up 2 bases and J gave up 6 bases; unmatched junction bases: 7. CDR3 region: CASSFRQGLAGELFF. CDR3 coding DNA: TGCGCCAGCAGCTTTAGACAGGGTTTGGCCGGGGAGCTGTTTTTT.

This clonotype was recorded at least ten times. This chain joins TRBV5-5 and TRBJ1-1, with unresolved D. Germline V lookup: CDR1 SGHKS, CDR2 YYEKEE (reference sequence). V shed 1 base and J shed 0 bases, with 10 bases lying between them. The CDR3 runs to 15 residues. CDR3 sequence reads: CASSLSALMNTEAFF. CDR3 DNA: TGTGCCAGCAGCTTGTCGGCGCTCATGAACACTGAAGCTTTCTTT.

This chain joins TRBV7-9 and TRBJ1-4; D unclear. Trimming shortened V by 1 base and J by 8 bases, and 14 bases separated the two germline ends. Germline V gene sequence: CDR1 SEHNR, CDR2 FQNEAQ (reference sequence). The CDR3 totals 15 residues. CDR3 in DNA: TGTGCCAGCAGCTTAGGAGCGCAAAGAGTCGAAAAACTGTTTTTT. It is translated as CASSLGAQRVEKLFF.

This clonotype showed up just a few times. V gene TRBV12-3 or TRBV12-4 combines with J gene TRBJ2-7; no reliable D call. The V and J ends lost 3 bases and 0 bases respectively, with 12 bases between them. CDR3 size: 15 residues. The CDR3 bases are TGTGCCAGCAGTTTCAGCGTATCAACCTCCTACGAGCAGTACTTC. Translated: CASSFSVSTSYEQYF.

This clonotype was recorded many times. V is TRBV6-5 and J is TRBJ2-5, with a tentative D call TRBD1 (7 bases). Trimming cost V 11 bases and J 1 base, with 11 bases left between them. Germline CDR1 reads MNHEY; CDR2 reads SVGAGI. The CDR3 covers 12 residues. The CDR3 DNA sequence: TGTGCCGCAGGGGGGTCCCAAGAGACCCAGTACTTC. Residues: CAAGGSQETQYF.

This clonotype was seen repeatedly, ten times or more. V gene TRBV18 combines with J gene TRBJ2-7, with 8 bases identical to TRBD2. CDR1 is KGHSH and CDR2 is LQKENI in the germline V gene. V lost 5 bases, J lost 0 bases, and 0 bases stayed unmatched. The CDR3 sequence is 13 residues long. The CDR3 loop is CASSTSGSYEQYF. The CDR3 DNA reads as TGTGCCAGCTCAACTAGCGGCTCCTACGAGCAGTACTTC.

This clonotype was found a few times. DNA of the CDR3: TGCGCCAGCAGCGCTACAGGGGTCCCCTACGAGCAGTACTTC. Encoded protein: CASSATGVPYEQYF. This rearrangement joins TRBV5-1 to TRBJ2-7; the match to TRBD1 covers 7 bases. The length of the CDR3 is 14 residues. V lost 4 bases to trimming and J lost 2 bases; unmatched junction nucleotides: 6. The germline V gene has CDR1 SGHRS and CDR2 YFSETQ.

This clonotype was detected a few times. V gene TRBV6-1 combines with J gene TRBJ1-6; no clear D gene. The V end lost 1 base, the J end lost 5 bases, and 12 bases lay between the germline ends. CDR3 length: 16 residues. CDR1 and CDR2 (germline): MNHNS, SASEGT. CDR3 bases: TGTGCCAGCAGTGAAGACAATGGACGGGATAATTCACCCCTCCACTTT. Translating gives CASSEDNGRDNSPLHF.

This rearrangement joins TRBV20-1 to TRBJ1-2; 9 nucleotides line up with TRBD1. CDR3 length equals 13 residues. The germline V gene has CDR1 DFQATT and CDR2 SNEGSKA (reference sequence). The CDR3 reads CSSPGQGGVGYTF. As DNA, the CDR3 is TGCAGCTCCCCGGGACAGGGTGGCGTCGGCTACACCTTC.

This clonotype appeared many times. This sequence joins TRBV5-1 and TRBJ2-2, with TRBD1 matching 7 bases. With 5 bases clipped from V and 0 bases from J, the junction kept 1 base outside the gene matches. The CDR3 spans 14 residues. The germline V gene has CDR1 SGHRS and CDR2 YFSETQ. In DNA form, the CDR3 reads TGCGCCAGCAGGCAGGGGGCGAACACCGGGGAGCTGTTTTTT. Translation gives CASRQGANTGELFF. Variable domain in full (rest from reference TRBV5-1 and TRBJ2-2): KAGVTQTPRYLIKTRGQQVTLSCSPISGHRSVSWYQQTPGQGLQFLFEYFSETQRNKGNFPGRFSGRQFSNSRSEMNVSTLELGDSALYLCASRQGANTGELFFGEGSRLTVL.

This clonotype has more than one count but fewer than ten. This chain connects TRBV18 to TRBJ2-1, with D possibly being TRBD1 (5 bases). The CDR3 loop spans 14 amino acids. The V gene lost 5 bases and the J gene lost 5 bases, with 13 bases spanning the gap. CDR1 is KGHSH, CDR2 LQKENI, per germline. The DNA of the CDR3 is TGTGCCAGCTCAGCCAGACAGTCCGACAATGAGCAGTTCTTC. Its protein product is CASSARQSDNEQFF.

The chain links TRBV3-1 to TRBJ1-5; the D gene is possibly TRBD1 (5 bases). The CDR3 extends over 14 amino acids. Looked up from germline, CDR1 is LGHDT and CDR2 is YNNKEL (reference sequence). With 5 bases removed from V and 3 bases from J, the gap between germline ends came to 11 bases. As DNA, the CDR3 is TGTGCCAGCAGCGGGGACGAGTCCAATCAGCCCCAGCATTTT. Translation gives CASSGDESNQPQHF.